This T cell receptor (beta chain) originates from a study of shared clonotypes between healthy human individuals. As for the study in general: CD4 naive and CD4 memory each took three plates per donor, while CD8 naive took two and CD8 memory one. Study-level findings and limits: When compared with the clonotypes that were shared by all four sorted-subset donors, the non-shared clonotypes turned out to have lower generation probabilities. In having few donors, the study represented limited genetic and exposure-history diversity.

Naive CD8 cells, CD45RO-negative and positively selected for CCR7, excluded terminally differentiated effector memory CD45RA+ cells. Unmatched junction bases numbered 10, after V lost 4 bases and J lost 6 bases. CDR3 size: 15 residues. Germline CDR1 is SGHNT and CDR2 is YENEEA. The genomic DNA of each subset was split evenly across several immunoSEQ plates. The method was immunoSEQ multiplex PCR; TCRdb's version includes in-frame clones alone and lacks a portion of them. The repertoire holds nearly 2 million clones, with 85% to 95% as singletons. As regards this clone: Its specificity is not known.

The chain uses TRBV11-3 and TRBJ2-3; TRBD2 matches 7 bases. The sequence derives from a man between 18 and 35 years old in good health. The specimen was naive CD8+ T cells sorted from blood. The chain's CDR3 is CASSSEAGSYDTQYF. In DNA form, the CDR3 reads TGTGCCAGCAGCTCAGAAGCGGGATCGTATGATACGCAGTATTTT. The variable domain in full, completed from reference TRBV11-3 and TRBJ2-3, reads EAGVVQSPRYKIIEKKQPVAFWCNPISGHNTLYWYLQNLGQGPELLIRYENEEAVDDSQLPKDRFSAERLKGVDSTLKIQPAELGDSAVYLCASSSEAGSYDTQYFGPGTRLTVL.